The entry below describes one T cell receptor (beta chain). The same CDR3 arises from other DNA sequences in this sample as well. The data were obtained in a study of blood T cell repertoires in COVID-19. Overall study context: Sites across the United States, Italy and Spain contributed samples from acute and convalescent COVID-19.

The CDR3 spans 13 residues. V dropped 3 bases and J dropped 0 bases, with 5 bases sitting between them. Assay used: immunoSEQ multiplex PCR; TCRdb lists only in-frame clones, some missing. Found here are 540,000 or so clones, less than 90% of them singletons; the top ten hold roughly 8%. The rearrangement uses TRBV12-3 or TRBV12-4 and TRBJ1-1; no definite D call. The source is a woman between 45 and 60 years old with COVID-19, enrolled during active disease. Material: peripheral blood. CDR3 loop: CASSLALNTEAFF. CDR3 coding DNA: TGTGCCAGCAGTTTGGCATTGAACACTGAAGCTTTCTTT.